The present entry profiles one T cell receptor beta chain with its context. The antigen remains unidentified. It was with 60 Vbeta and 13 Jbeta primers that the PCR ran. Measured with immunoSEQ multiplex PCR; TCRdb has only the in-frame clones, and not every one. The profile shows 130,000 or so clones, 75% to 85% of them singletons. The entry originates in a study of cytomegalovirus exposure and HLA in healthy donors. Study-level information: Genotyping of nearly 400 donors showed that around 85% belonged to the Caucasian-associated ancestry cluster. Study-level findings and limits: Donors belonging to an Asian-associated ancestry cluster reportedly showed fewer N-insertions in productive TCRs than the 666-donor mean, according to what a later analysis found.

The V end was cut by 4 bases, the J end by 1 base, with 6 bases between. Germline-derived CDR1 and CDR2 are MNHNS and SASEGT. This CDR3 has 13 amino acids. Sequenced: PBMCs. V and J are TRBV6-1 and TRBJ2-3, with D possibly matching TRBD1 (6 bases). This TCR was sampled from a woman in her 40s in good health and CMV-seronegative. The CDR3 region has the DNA TGTGCCAGCAGTGGGACAGGCACAGATACGCAGTATTTT. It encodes CASSGTGTDTQYF.